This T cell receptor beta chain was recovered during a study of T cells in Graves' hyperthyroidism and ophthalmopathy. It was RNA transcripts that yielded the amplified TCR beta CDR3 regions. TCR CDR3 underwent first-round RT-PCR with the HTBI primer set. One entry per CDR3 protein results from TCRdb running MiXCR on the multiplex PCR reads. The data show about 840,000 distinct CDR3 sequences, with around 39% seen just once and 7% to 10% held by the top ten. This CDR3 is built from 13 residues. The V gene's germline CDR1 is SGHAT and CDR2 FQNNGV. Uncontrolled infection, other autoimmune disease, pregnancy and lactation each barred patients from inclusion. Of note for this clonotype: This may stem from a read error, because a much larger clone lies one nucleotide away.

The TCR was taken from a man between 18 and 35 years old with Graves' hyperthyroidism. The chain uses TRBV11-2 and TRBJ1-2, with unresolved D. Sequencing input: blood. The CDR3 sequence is CASSVGPARGFTF. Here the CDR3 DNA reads TGTGCCAGCAGCGTAGGCCCAGCCCGTGGCTTCACCTTC.